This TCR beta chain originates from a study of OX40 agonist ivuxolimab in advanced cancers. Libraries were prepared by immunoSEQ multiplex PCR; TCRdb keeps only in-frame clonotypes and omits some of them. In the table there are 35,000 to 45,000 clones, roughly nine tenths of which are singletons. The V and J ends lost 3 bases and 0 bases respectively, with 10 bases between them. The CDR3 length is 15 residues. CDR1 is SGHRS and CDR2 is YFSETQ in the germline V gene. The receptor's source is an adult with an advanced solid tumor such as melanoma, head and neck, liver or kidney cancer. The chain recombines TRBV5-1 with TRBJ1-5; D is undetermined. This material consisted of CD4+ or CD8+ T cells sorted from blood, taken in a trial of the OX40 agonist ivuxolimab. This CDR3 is CASSSGINSNQPQHF. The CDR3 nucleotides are TGCGCCAGCAGCTCGGGAATTAATAGCAATCAGCCCCAGCATTTT.